This TCR beta chain was recovered during a study of T cell responses to AZD1222 COVID-19 vaccine. V was shortened by 5 bases and J by 0 bases, with 11 bases between the two germline ends. Germline values: CDR1 MDHEN, CDR2 SYDVKM. This CDR3 contains 15 residues. Some clones are missing from TCRdb's copy, which holds only in-frame ones; the method was immunoSEQ multiplex PCR. The data contain 70,000 to 80,000 clones, 75% to 90% of them seen just once; the ten biggest clones take up 2.5%. The study's findings and limits: Elevations in Spike-specific TCR breadth and depth followed administration of two AZD1222 doses. Donors were largely white British and mainly female; clonal diversity was possibly underestimated.

The sample holds a few counts of this clone. Antigen specificity is unknown. The sample consisted of peripheral blood, taken on day 0 of AZD1222 vaccination. This receptor was identified in an adult in good health. This chain joins TRBV28 and TRBJ1-5; D might be TRBD1 (6 bases). The CDR3 spells CASSEGVYSNQPQHF. The CDR3 nucleotides read TGTGCCAGCAGTGAGGGGGTTTATAGCAATCAGCCCCAGCATTTT.